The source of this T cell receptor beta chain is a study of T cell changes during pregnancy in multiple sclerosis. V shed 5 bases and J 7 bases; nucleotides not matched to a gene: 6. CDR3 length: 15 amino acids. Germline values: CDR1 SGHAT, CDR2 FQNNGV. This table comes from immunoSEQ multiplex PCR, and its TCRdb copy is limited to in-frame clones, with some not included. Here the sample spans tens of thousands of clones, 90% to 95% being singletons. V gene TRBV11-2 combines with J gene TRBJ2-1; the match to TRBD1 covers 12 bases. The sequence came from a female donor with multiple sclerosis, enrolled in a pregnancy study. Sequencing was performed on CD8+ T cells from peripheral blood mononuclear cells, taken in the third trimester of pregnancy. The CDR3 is CASSQGQGAPNEQFF. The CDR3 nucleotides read TGTGCCAGCAGCCAGGGACAGGGGGCCCCTAATGAGCAGTTCTTC.